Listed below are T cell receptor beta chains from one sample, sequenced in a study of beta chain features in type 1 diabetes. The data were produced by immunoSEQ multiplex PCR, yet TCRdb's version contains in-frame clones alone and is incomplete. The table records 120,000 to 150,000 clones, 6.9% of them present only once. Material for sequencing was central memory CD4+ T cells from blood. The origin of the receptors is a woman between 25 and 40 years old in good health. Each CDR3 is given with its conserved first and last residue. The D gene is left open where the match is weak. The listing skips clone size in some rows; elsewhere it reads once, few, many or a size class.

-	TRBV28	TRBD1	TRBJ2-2	CASRTGQFTGELFF	TGTGCCAGCAGAACGGGACAGTTCACCGGGGAGCTGTTTTTT
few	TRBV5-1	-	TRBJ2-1	CASSLPGDNEQFF	TGCGCCAGCAGCTTGCCAGGGGATAATGAGCAGTTCTTC
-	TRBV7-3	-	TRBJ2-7	CASSRDKYEQYF	TGTGCCAGCAGCAGGGACAAATACGAGCAGTACTTC
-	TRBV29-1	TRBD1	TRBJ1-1	CSVEDTGEGTEAFF	TGCAGCGTTGAAGATACAGGGGAAGGTACTGAAGCTTTCTTT
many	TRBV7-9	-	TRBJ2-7	CASSLSAGINEQYF	TGTGCCAGCAGCTTATCCGCAGGGATCAACGAGCAGTACTTC
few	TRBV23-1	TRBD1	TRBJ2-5	CASSTNRGRGETQYF	TGCGCCAGCAGTACAAACAGGGGGAGAGGGGAGACCCAGTACTTC
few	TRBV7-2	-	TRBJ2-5	CASSLRQHLQETQYF	TGTGCCAGCAGCTTAAGACAGCACTTACAAGAGACCCAGTACTTC
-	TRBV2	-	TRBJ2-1	CASSGQAEQFF	TGTGCCAGCAGTGGGCAGGCAGAGCAGTTCTTC
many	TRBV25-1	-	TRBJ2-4	CASSESGAKNIQYF	TGTGCCAGCAGTGAATCAGGGGCCAAAAACATTCAGTACTTC
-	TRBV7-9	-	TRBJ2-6	CASSLMTISGANVLTF	TGTGCCAGCAGCTTAATGACAATTTCTGGGGCCAACGTCCTGACTTTC
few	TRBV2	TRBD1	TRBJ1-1	CASSVFRGPYEAFF	TGTGCCAGCAGTGTTTTCAGGGGGCCTTATGAAGCTTTCTTT
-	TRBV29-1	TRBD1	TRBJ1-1	CSVTRQGTTTEAFF	TGCAGCGTTACGAGACAGGGTACGACCACTGAAGCTTTCTTT
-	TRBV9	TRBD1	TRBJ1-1	CASSVEQGVNTEAFF	TGTGCCAGCAGCGTCGAACAGGGGGTGAACACTGAAGCTTTCTTT
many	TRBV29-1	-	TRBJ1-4	CSVAQINEKLFF	TGCAGCGTTGCCCAGATTAATGAAAAACTGTTTTTT
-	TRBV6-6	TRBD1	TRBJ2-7	CASSYTGVTYEQYF	TGTGCCAGCAGTTACACAGGGGTTACCTACGAGCAGTACTTC
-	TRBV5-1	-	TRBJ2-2	CASSLQQIADTRGGELFF	TGCGCCAGCAGCTTGCAGCAAATCGCGGACACCCGCGGCGGGGAGCTGTTTTTT
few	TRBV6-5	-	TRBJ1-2	CASSYSGPRYGYTF	TGTGCCAGCAGTTACTCGGGGCCACGCTATGGCTACACCTTC
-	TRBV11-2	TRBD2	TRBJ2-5	CASSANRGLAEETQYF	TGTGCCAGCAGCGCTAACAGGGGACTAGCGGAAGAGACCCAGTACTTC
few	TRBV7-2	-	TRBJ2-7	CASSLGQRYEQYF	TGTGCCAGCAGCTTAGGACAGAGGTACGAGCAGTACTTC
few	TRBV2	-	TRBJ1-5	CASSGQQGDSNQPQHF	TGTGCCAGCAGTGGTCAACAGGGAGATAGCAATCAGCCCCAGCATTTT